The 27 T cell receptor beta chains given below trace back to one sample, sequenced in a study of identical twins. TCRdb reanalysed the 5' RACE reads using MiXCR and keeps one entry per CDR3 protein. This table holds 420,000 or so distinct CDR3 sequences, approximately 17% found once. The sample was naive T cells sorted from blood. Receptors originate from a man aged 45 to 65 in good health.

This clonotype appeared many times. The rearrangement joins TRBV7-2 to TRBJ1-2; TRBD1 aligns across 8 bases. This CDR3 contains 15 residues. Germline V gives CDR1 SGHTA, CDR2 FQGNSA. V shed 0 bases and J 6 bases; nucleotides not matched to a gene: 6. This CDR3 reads CASSLAMTGVNGYTF. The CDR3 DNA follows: TGTGCCAGCAGCTTAGCAATGACAGGGGTCAATGGCTACACCTTC.

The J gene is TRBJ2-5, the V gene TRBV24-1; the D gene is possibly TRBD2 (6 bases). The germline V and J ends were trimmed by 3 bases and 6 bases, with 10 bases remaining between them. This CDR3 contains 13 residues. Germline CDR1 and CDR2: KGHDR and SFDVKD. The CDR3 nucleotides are TGTGCCACCAGTGATGCGGGACGGAAGACCCAGTACTTC. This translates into CATSDAGRKTQYF.

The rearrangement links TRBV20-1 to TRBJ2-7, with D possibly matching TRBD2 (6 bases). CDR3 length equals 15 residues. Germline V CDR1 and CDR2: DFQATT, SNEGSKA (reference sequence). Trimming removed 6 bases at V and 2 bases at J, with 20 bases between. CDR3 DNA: TGCAGTGCCGCCGATACCGGGACTCAAGCCTACGAGCAGTACTTC. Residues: CSAADTGTQAYEQYF.

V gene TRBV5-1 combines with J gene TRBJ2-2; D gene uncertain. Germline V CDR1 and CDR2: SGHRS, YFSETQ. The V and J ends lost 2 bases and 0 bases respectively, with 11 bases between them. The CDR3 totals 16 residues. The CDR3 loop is CASSLTPSANTGELFF. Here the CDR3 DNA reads TGCGCCAGCAGCTTAACACCCTCAGCGAACACCGGGGAGCTGTTTTTT.

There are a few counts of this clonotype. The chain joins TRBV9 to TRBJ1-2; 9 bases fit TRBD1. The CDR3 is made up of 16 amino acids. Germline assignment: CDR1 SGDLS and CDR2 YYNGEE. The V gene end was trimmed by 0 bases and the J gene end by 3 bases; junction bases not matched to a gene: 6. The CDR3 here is CASSVDLGQGDYGYTF. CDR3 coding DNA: TGTGCCAGCAGCGTAGATCTGGGACAGGGAGACTATGGCTACACCTTC. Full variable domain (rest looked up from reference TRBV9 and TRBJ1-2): DSGVTQTPKHLITATGQRVTLRCSPRSGDLSVYWYQQSLDQGLQFLIQYYNGEERAKGNILERFSAQQFPDLHSELNLSSLELGDSALYFCASSVDLGQGDYGYTFGSGTRLTVV.

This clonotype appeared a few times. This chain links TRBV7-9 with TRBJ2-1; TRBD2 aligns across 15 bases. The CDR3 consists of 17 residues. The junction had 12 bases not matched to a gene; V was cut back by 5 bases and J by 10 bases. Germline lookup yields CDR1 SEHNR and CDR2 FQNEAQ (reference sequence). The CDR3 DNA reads TGTGCCAGCAGCCCTCATAGGGGACTAGCGGGAGGAAGCGAGCAGTTCTTC. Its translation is CASSPHRGLAGGSEQFF.

The DNA for the CDR3 is TGTGCCAGCAGCAATGGGCTGAAAAAACTGTTTTTT. It yields the protein CASSNGLKKLFF. The chain is built from TRBV21-1 and TRBJ1-4. TRBV21-1 is described as a pseudogene. This CDR3 is built from 12 residues.

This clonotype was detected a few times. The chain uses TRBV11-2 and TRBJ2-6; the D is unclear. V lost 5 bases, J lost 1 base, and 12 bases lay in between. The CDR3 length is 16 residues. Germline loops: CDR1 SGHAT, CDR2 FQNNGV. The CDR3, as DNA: TGTGCCAGCAGCCTCCCCCGGCGGTCTGGGGCCAACGTCCTGACTTTC. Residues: CASSLPRRSGANVLTF.

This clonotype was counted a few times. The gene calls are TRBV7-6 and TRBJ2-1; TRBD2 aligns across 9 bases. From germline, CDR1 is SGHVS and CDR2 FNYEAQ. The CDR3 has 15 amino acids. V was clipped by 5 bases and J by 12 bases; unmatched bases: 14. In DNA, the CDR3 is TGTGCCAGCAGCGCAACCGGGACTAGCAAGTTTGGGCAGTTCTTC. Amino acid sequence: CASSATGTSKFGQFF. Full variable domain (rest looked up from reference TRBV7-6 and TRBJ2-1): GAGVSQSPRYKVTKRGQDVALRCDPISGHVSLYWYRQALGQGPEFLTYFNYEAQQDKSGLPNDRFSAERPEGSISTLTIQRTEQRDSAMYRCASSATGTSKFGQFFGPGTRLTVL.

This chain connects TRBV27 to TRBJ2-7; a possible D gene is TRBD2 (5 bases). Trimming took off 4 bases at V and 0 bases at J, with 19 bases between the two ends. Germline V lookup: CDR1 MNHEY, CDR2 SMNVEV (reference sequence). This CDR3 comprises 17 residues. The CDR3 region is CASSSRRMGARSYEQYF. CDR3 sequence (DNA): TGTGCCAGCAGTTCCCGAAGGATGGGAGCGCGCTCCTACGAGCAGTACTTC.

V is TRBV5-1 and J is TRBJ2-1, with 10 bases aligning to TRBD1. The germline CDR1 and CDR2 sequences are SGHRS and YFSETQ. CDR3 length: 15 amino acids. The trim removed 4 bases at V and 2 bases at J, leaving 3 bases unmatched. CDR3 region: CASSEDRGAYNEQFF. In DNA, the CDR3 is TGCGCCAGCAGCGAGGACAGGGGGGCCTACAATGAGCAGTTCTTC.

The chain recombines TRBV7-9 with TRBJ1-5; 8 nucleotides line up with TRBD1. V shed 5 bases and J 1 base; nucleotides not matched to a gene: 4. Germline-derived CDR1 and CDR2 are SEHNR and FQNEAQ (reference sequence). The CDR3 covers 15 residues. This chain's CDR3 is CASSRTGPSNQPQHF. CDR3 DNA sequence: TGTGCCAGCAGCCGGACAGGGCCGAGCAATCAGCCCCAGCATTTT.

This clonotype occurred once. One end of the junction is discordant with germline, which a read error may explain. In nucleotides, the CDR3 is TGTGCCAGCTCACCAGGGTCAGGGGGCCTCGAGCATTACTTC. Encoded protein: CASSPGSGGLEHYF. The rearrangement links TRBV18 to TRBJ2-7, with TRBD1 matching 8 bases. Germline CDR1 KGHSH, CDR2 LQKENI. The CDR3 covers 14 residues.

In nucleotides, the CDR3 is TGCGCCAGCAGCTACCAGGGGGCGGAAGAGCAGTACTTC. This codes for CASSYQGAEEQYF. The chain has TRBV5-1 and TRBJ2-7; 8 bases fit TRBD1. This CDR3 has 13 residues. With 3 bases clipped from V and 7 bases from J, the junction kept 6 bases outside the gene matches. Germline CDR1 is SGHRS and CDR2 is YFSETQ.

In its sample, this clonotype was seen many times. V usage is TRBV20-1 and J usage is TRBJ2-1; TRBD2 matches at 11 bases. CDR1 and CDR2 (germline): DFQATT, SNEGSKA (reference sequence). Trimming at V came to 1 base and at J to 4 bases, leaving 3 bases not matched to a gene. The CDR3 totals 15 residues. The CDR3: CSARGASGGYNEQFF. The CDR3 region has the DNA TGCAGTGCTAGAGGGGCTAGCGGGGGGTACAATGAGCAGTTCTTC.

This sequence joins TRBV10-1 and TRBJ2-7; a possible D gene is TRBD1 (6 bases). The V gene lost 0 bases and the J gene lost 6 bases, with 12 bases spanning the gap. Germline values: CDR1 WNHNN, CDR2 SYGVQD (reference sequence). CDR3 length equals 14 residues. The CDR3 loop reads CASSESAGAREQYF. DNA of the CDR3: TGCGCCAGCAGTGAGTCTGCAGGGGCCCGCGAGCAGTACTTC.

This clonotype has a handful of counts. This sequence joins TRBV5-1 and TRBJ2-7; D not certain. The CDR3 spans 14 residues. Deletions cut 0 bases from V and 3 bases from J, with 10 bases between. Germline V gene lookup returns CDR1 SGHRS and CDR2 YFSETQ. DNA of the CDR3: TGCGCCAGCAGCTTGGCCATACACGACTACGAGCAGTACTTC. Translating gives CASSLAIHDYEQYF.

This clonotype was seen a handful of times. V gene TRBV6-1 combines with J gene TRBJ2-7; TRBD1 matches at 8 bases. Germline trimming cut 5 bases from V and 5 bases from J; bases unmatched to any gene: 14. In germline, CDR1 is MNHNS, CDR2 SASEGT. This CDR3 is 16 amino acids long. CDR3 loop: CASSIRPGQAAHEQYF. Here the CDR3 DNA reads TGTGCCAGCAGTATAAGACCGGGACAGGCGGCCCACGAGCAGTACTTC.

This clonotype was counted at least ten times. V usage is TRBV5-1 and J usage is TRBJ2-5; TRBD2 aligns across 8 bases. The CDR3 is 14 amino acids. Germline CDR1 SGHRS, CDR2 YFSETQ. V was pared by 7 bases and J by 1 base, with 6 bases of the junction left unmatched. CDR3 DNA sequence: TGCGCCAGCTCAAGCGGGAGCTCCCAAGAGACCCAGTACTTC. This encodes CASSSGSSQETQYF. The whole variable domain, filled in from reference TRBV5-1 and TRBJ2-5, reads KAGVTQTPRYLIKTRGQQVTLSCSPISGHRSVSWYQQTPGQGLQFLFEYFSETQRNKGNFPGRFSGRQFSNSRSEMNVSTLELGDSALYLCASSSGSSQETQYFGPGTRLLVL.

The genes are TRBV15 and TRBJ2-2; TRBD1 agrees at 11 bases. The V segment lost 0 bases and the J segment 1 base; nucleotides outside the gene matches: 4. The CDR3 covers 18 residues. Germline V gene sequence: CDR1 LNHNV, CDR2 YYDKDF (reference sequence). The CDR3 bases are TGTGCCACCAGCAGAGAGGACAGGGGGCTTTTGAACACCGGGGAGCTGTTTTTT. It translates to CATSREDRGLLNTGELFF.

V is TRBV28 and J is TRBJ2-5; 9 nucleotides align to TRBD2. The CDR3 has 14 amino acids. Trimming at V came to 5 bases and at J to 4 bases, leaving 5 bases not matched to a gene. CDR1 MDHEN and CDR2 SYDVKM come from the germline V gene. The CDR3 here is CASSLAGIAETQYF. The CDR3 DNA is TGTGCCAGCAGTCTAGCGGGAATCGCAGAGACCCAGTACTTC.

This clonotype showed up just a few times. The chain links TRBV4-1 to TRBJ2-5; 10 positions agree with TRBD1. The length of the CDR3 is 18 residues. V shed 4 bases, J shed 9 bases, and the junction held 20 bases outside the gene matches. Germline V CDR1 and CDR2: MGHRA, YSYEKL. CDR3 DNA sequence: TGCGCCAGCAGCCCAACCCCGGGACAGGGGACCCTCATGGTGGCCCAGTACTTC. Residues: CASSPTPGQGTLMVAQYF.

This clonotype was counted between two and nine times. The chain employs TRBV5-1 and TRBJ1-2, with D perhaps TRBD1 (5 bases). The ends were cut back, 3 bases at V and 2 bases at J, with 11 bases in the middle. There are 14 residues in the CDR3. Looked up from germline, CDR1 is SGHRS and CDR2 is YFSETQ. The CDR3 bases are TGCGCCAGCAGCTCGGACACTTCCAACTATGGCTACACCTTC. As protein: CASSSDTSNYGYTF.

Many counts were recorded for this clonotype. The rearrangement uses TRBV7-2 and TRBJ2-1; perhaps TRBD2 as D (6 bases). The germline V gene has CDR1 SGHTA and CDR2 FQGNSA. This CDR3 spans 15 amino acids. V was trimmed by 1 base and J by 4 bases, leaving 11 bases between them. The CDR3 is CASSLVSGGYNEQFF. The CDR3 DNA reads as TGTGCCAGCAGCTTAGTGAGCGGAGGGTACAATGAGCAGTTCTTC.

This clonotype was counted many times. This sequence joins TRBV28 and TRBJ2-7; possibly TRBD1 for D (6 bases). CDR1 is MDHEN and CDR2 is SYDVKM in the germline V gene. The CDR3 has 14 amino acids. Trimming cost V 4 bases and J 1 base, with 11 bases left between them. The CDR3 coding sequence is TGTGCCAGCAGTTCACTAACAGGGTCCTACGAGCAGTACTTC. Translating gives CASSSLTGSYEQYF.

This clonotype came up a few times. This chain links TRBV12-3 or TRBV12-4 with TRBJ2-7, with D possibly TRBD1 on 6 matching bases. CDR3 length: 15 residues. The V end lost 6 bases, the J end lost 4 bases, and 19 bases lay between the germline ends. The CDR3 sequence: CASSPPNSGVYEQYF. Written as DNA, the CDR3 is TGTGCCAGCAGCCCCCCCAACTCAGGGGTTTACGAGCAGTACTTC.

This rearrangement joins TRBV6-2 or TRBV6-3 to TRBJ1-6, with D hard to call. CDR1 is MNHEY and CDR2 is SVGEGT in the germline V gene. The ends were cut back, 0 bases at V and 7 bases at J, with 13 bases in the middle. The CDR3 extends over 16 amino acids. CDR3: CASSYSTAGRNSPLHF. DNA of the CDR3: TGTGCCAGCAGTTACTCGACGGCGGGAAGAAATTCACCCCTCCACTTT.